Following are 29 T cell receptor beta chains from one sample sequenced in a study of identical twins. TCRdb used MiXCR to reprocess the 5' RACE reads, holding one entry per CDR3 protein. The top ten hold about 0.3% of the sample, which has some 1,700,000 distinct CDR3 sequences, around 29% seen once. The source material was cord blood. These receptors were obtained from a newborn girl in good health.

There are many counts of this clonotype. The chain joins TRBV28 to TRBJ1-2; 7 bases fit TRBD1. V lost 6 bases to trimming and J lost 4 bases; unmatched junction nucleotides: 5. This CDR3 has 13 residues. CDR1 is MDHEN, CDR2 SYDVKM, per germline. CDR3 DNA sequence: TGTGCCAGCAGCCGGGGGACAGCCTATGGCTACACCTTC. Translating gives CASSRGTAYGYTF.

The rearrangement joins TRBV7-2 to TRBJ2-5; the D gene is possibly TRBD1 (6 bases). With 5 bases removed from V and 5 bases from J, the gap between germline ends came to 18 bases. The length of the CDR3 is 15 residues. Germline loops: CDR1 SGHTA, CDR2 FQGNSA. The CDR3, as DNA: TGTGCCAGCAGCCCCCCCTTCCAGGGGTTGGAGACCCAGTACTTC. Translating it yields CASSPPFQGLETQYF.

This clonotype was counted a few times. The J gene is TRBJ2-1, the V gene TRBV2, with a weak D call TRBD1 (5 bases). The ends were cut back, 4 bases at V and 9 bases at J, with 16 bases in the middle. This CDR3 spans 14 amino acids. The germline gives CDR1 SNHLY, CDR2 FYNNEI. Written as DNA, the CDR3 is TGTGCCAGCAGTGGACAGCCGCCGGGTGGTGAGCAGTTCTTC. This gives the protein CASSGQPPGGEQFF.

In its sample, this clonotype was seen a few times. The rearrangement joins TRBV20-1 to TRBJ2-2; no clear D gene. V dropped 0 bases and J dropped 5 bases, with 4 bases sitting between them. This CDR3 is built from 12 residues. Germline CDR1 is DFQATT and CDR2 is SNEGSKA (reference sequence). DNA for the CDR3: TGCAGTGCTAGAGAAGGGACCGGGGAGCTGTTTTTT. Translated: CSAREGTGELFF.

The chain has TRBV24-1 and TRBJ2-1, with a tentative D call TRBD2 (5 bases). Germline assignment: CDR1 KGHDR and CDR2 SFDVKD. The CDR3 spans 13 residues. Trimming shortened V by 2 bases and J by 5 bases, and 6 bases separated the two germline ends. CDR3 coding DNA: TGTGCCACCAGTGATTGGAGGAACAATGAGCAGTTCTTC. Translated: CATSDWRNNEQFF.

The rearrangement uses TRBV28 and TRBJ1-6, with a possible D match to TRBD1 (5 bases). Germline V CDR1 and CDR2: MDHEN, SYDVKM. This CDR3 has 16 residues. V was clipped by 7 bases and J by 4 bases, with 17 bases between them. The CDR3 sequence: CASTRTSEGYNSPLHF. CDR3 in DNA: TGTGCCAGCACCCGGACTTCTGAGGGGTATAATTCACCCCTCCACTTT.

The V gene is TRBV7-2, the J gene TRBJ1-2, with a weak D call TRBD1 (5 bases). The CDR3 is 14 amino acids. Germline V gives CDR1 SGHTA, CDR2 FQGNSA. Trimming left V 1 base short and J 4 bases short, with 10 bases between. CDR3 DNA sequence: TGTGCCAGCAGCTTAGGGGGACGGATCTATGGCTACACCTTC. Protein: CASSLGGRIYGYTF.

The J gene is TRBJ2-3, the V gene TRBV20-1; possibly TRBD2 for D (6 bases). The CDR3 is 13 residues long. Germline-derived CDR1 and CDR2 are DFQATT and SNEGSKA (reference sequence). V was shortened by 5 bases and J by 4 bases, with 13 bases between the two germline ends. The CDR3 spells CSAPIRLADTQYF. CDR3 nucleotides: TGCAGTGCTCCGATAAGACTAGCAGATACGCAGTATTTT.

V and J are TRBV27 and TRBJ2-1; D is undetermined. The CDR3 runs to 14 residues. The V gene's germline CDR1 is MNHEY and CDR2 SMNVEV (reference sequence). Trimming stripped 5 bases from V and 8 bases from J, with 16 bases between. CDR3 DNA: TGTGCCAGCAGTCCCGGGCCAAGCAACCATGAGCAGTTCTTC. It specifies CASSPGPSNHEQFF.

The rearrangement links TRBV6-1 to TRBJ1-4; 7 positions match TRBD1. The trim removed 1 base at V and 8 bases at J, leaving 4 bases unmatched. This CDR3 is 14 amino acids long. Germline CDR1 is MNHNS and CDR2 is SASEGT. The CDR3 spells CASSEGGTDEKLFF. The CDR3 coding sequence is TGTGCCAGCAGTGAAGGTGGGACAGACGAAAAACTGTTTTTT.

In this sample, this clonotype turned up a few times. V gene TRBV20-1 combines with J gene TRBJ2-1; D is undetermined. The CDR3 loop spans 11 amino acids. Germline loops: CDR1 DFQATT, CDR2 SNEGSKA (reference sequence). Between the trimmed V and J ends, which lost 3 bases and 10 bases, there was a span of 10 bases. The CDR3 nucleotides read TGCAGTGCTAGGGACCGGCCGGAGCAGTTCTTC. This translates into CSARDRPEQFF.

J is TRBJ1-5 and V is TRBV11-2, with D uncertain. CDR3 length equals 14 residues. V was clipped by 2 bases and J by 5 bases, with 10 bases between them. Germline V lookup: CDR1 SGHAT, CDR2 FQNNGV. The DNA of the CDR3 is TGTGCCAGCAGCTTAATCTCCGGTTATCAGCCCCAGCATTTT. Protein sequence: CASSLISGYQPQHF.

The chain carries TRBV3-1 and TRBJ2-1; TRBD2 matches at 16 bases. This CDR3 region has 16 residues. Germline values: CDR1 LGHDT, CDR2 YNNKEL (reference sequence). The ends lost 4 bases at V and 9 bases at J; junction bases unmatched: 6. The CDR3 is CASSPGLAGGPGEQFF. CDR3 sequence (DNA): TGTGCCAGCAGCCCGGGACTAGCGGGAGGGCCAGGTGAGCAGTTCTTC.

This clonotype was seen many times. The V and J genes are TRBV24-1 and TRBJ2-1; 7 bases agree with TRBD2. CDR3 length: 17 amino acids. V was clipped by 0 bases and J by 1 base; unmatched bases: 5. Germline V gene sequence: CDR1 KGHDR, CDR2 SFDVKD. CDR3 coding DNA: TGTGCCACCAGTGATTTGTCCCTAGCGGAATCCTACAATGAGCAGTTCTTC. It specifies CATSDLSLAESYNEQFF.

The count of this clonotype is one. This sequence joins TRBV27 and TRBJ2-1, with 12 bases aligning to TRBD2. Germline CDR1 and CDR2: MNHEY and SMNVEV (reference sequence). V was pared by 3 bases and J by 1 base, with 16 bases of the junction left unmatched. The CDR3 runs to 21 residues. In nucleotides, the CDR3 is TGTGCCAGCAGTTTCTTACCCGGGGTTCGCCTAGCGGGAGGGTCCTACAATGAGCAGTTCTTC. Amino acid sequence: CASSFLPGVRLAGGSYNEQFF.

This clonotype was observed a handful of times. The CDR3 here is CASSLASGTAEAFF. CDR3 DNA: TGTGCCAGCAGCTTAGCGTCGGGAACGGCTGAAGCTTTCTTT. The gene calls are TRBV7-9 and TRBJ1-1; D not resolved. V shed 0 bases and J shed 6 bases, with 11 bases lying between them. The V gene's germline CDR1 is SEHNR and CDR2 FQNEAQ (reference sequence). The CDR3 contains 14 residues.

This chain uses TRBV15 with TRBJ1-1; no clear D. There are 13 residues in the CDR3. Germline V gene lookup returns CDR1 LNHNV and CDR2 YYDKDF (reference sequence). The V gene lost 6 bases and the J gene lost 3 bases, with 11 bases spanning the gap. CDR3 sequence reads: CATRYRRDTEAFF. DNA of the CDR3: TGTGCCACCAGATATCGGCGGGACACTGAAGCTTTCTTT.

The chain employs TRBV7-9 and TRBJ2-1; 9 nucleotides agree with TRBD2. The ends lost 1 base at V and 3 bases at J; junction bases unmatched: 7. CDR3 length: 17 residues. CDR1 and CDR2 from the germline V gene are SEHNR and FQNEAQ (reference sequence). The CDR3 spells CASSLVSGRESYNEQFF. CDR3 sequence (DNA): TGTGCCAGCAGCTTAGTTAGCGGGAGAGAAAGCTACAATGAGCAGTTCTTC.

This clonotype was counted a few times. The gene calls are TRBV18 and TRBJ2-6; 8 nucleotides align to TRBD1. The length of the CDR3 is 16 residues. Germline V gives CDR1 KGHSH, CDR2 LQKENI. CDR3 loop: CASRRQGFSGANVLTF. The CDR3 DNA sequence: TGTGCTAGCCGACGACAGGGGTTCTCTGGGGCCAACGTCCTGACTTTC.

This clonotype was seen only a few times. This chain links TRBV5-1 with TRBJ2-6; TRBD1 matches at 7 bases. Trimming removed 3 bases from V and 0 bases from J; junction bases left unmatched: 12. Germline values: CDR1 SGHRS, CDR2 YFSETQ. The CDR3 has 19 amino acids. Written as DNA, the CDR3 is TGCGCCAGCAGCTCACTGTGGGACAGTCCTCGCTCTGGGGCCAACGTCCTGACTTTC. Its translation: CASSSLWDSPRSGANVLTF.

The chain combines TRBV10-3 with TRBJ2-7, with 8 bases aligning to TRBD1. The DNA end favors TRBJ2-5, so the J call may be wrong. CDR1 and CDR2 from the germline V gene are ENHRY and SYGVKD. The CDR3 runs 17 residues. CDR3 protein: CAISESPQGGSIKTQYF. The CDR3 DNA reads TGTGCCATCAGTGAGTCGCCACAGGGGGGTTCGATAAAGACCCAGTACTTC.

This clonotype was observed a handful of times. The chain carries TRBV7-9 and TRBJ1-1; D is ambiguous. V lost 6 bases to trimming and J lost 2 bases, with 19 bases between them. Germline lookup yields CDR1 SEHNR and CDR2 FQNEAQ (reference sequence). The CDR3 runs 16 residues. In DNA form, the CDR3 reads TGTGCCAGCAGAACCCTACGAGGCGGGGATAACACTGAAGCTTTCTTT. Its translation is CASRTLRGGDNTEAFF.

The chain recombines TRBV4-2 with TRBJ2-7; D is ambiguous. V was pared by 8 bases and J by 4 bases, with 21 bases between. The CDR3 runs to 15 residues. The germline V gene has CDR1 LGHNA and CDR2 YNFKEQ. CDR3 nucleotides: TGTGCCAGCCCCCCGCGGCACAGTTGCAGGTACGAGCAGTACTTC. Encoded protein: CASPPRHSCRYEQYF.

The chain is built from TRBV5-1 and TRBJ2-5; 7 positions agree with TRBD2. The J call may be incorrect, as the DNA end agrees better with TRBJ2-7. The germline gives CDR1 SGHRS, CDR2 YFSETQ. CDR3 size: 13 residues. In DNA form, the CDR3 reads TGCGCCAGCAGCTCCTGGGGGGGTGACGAGCAGTACTTC. This translates into CASSSWGGDEQYF.

The J gene is TRBJ2-3, the V gene TRBV10-3; 9 positions agree with TRBD2. Per germline, CDR1 ENHRY and CDR2 SYGVKD. J gave up 2 bases and V 3 bases, and 3 bases lay outside the gene matches. The CDR3 runs to 15 residues. For the CDR3, the DNA is TGTGCCATCAGTGATAGCGGGGGCCCCACAGATACGCAGTATTTT. Translating it yields CAISDSGGPTDTQYF.

In nucleotides, the CDR3 is TGTGCCAGCCATAGGGGCGGCACTGAAGCTTTCTTT. Its protein is CASHRGGTEAFF. This chain links TRBV28 with TRBJ1-1; perhaps TRBD1 as D (5 bases). With 8 bases removed from V and 4 bases from J, the gap between germline ends came to 11 bases. Germline CDR1 is MDHEN and CDR2 is SYDVKM. CDR3 size: 12 residues.

The chain carries TRBV20-1 and TRBJ1-4; unclear D gene. This CDR3 has 14 residues. Trimming removed 0 bases at V and 2 bases at J, with 7 bases between. Germline V gives CDR1 DFQATT, CDR2 SNEGSKA (reference sequence). This CDR3 reads CSARDKATNEKLFF. The CDR3 DNA is TGCAGTGCTAGAGATAAGGCCACTAATGAAAAACTGTTTTTT.

The rearrangement uses TRBV5-1 and TRBJ2-1, with 7 bases fitting TRBD1. The CDR3 loop spans 14 amino acids. The germline V gene has CDR1 SGHRS and CDR2 YFSETQ. Trimming took 4 bases from V and 2 from J; bases not matched to a gene: 3. In DNA, the CDR3 is TGCGCCAGCAGCCGGGGACAGACCTACAATGAGCAGTTCTTC. Its protein product is CASSRGQTYNEQFF.

This clonotype has at least ten counts. The chain is built from TRBV10-3 and TRBJ2-7; 8 bases match TRBD2. The germline CDR1 and CDR2 sequences are ENHRY and SYGVKD. The V gene end was trimmed by 3 bases and the J gene end by 3 bases; junction bases not matched to a gene: 1. The CDR3 totals 13 residues. The CDR3 reads CAISDSGSYEQYF. The CDR3 region has the DNA TGTGCCATCAGTGACAGCGGGAGCTACGAGCAGTACTTC.